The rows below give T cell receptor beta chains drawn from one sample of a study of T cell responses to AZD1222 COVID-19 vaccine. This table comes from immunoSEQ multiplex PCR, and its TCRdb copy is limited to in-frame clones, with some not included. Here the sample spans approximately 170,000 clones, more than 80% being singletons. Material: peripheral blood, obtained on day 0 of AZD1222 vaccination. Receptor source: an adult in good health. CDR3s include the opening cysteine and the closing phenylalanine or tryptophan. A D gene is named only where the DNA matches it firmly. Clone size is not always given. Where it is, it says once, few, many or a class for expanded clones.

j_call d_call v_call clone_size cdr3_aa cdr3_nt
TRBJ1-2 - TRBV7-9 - CASSKRTGALAGYGYTF TGTGCCAGCAGCAAACGGACCGGTGCCCTGGCGGGCTATGGCTACACCTTC
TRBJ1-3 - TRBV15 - CATSARLDSSGNTIYF TGTGCCACCAGCGCACGACTGGACAGCTCTGGAAACACCATATATTTT
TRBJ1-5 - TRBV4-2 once CASSQDNQPQHF TGTGCCAGCAGCCAGGATAATCAGCCCCAGCATTTT
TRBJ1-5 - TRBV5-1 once CASSFSSNQPQHF TGCGCCAGCAGCTTCTCTAGCAATCAGCCCCAGCATTTT
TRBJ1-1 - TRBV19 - CASSISYLAEAFF TGTGCCAGTAGTATTTCTTATTTGGCTGAAGCTTTCTTT
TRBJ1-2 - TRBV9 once CASSVGIPRSTSLNYGYTF TGTGCCAGCAGCGTAGGCATCCCACGATCGACCAGCCTGAACTATGGCTACACCTTC
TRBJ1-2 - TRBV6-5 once CASSYSRQGVGYTF TGTGCCAGCAGTTACTCGAGGCAGGGAGTTGGCTACACCTTC
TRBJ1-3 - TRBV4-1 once CASSQDLGAGNTIYF TGCGCCAGCAGCCAAGATCTGGGAGCTGGAAACACCATATATTTT
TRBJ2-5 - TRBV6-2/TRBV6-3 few CASSFAIGGGPYQETQYF TGTGCCAGCAGTTTTGCTATTGGCGGGGGCCCGTACCAAGAGACCCAGTACTTC
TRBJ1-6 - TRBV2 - CASSPLRGGGSPLHF TGTGCCAGCAGTCCCTTGAGGGGGGGAGGGTCACCCCTCCACTTT
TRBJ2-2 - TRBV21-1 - CASSRLFRAHSGELFF TGTGCCAGCAGCAGACTCTTCCGGGCCCATTCCGGGGAGCTGTTTTTT
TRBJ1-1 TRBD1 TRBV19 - CASSILVRGVYTEAFF TGTGCCAGTAGTATACTAGTCAGGGGGGTTTACACTGAAGCTTTCTTT
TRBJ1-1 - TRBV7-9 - CASIPGGGRFAEAFF TGTGCCAGCATCCCCGGCGGGGGGCGGTTTGCTGAAGCTTTCTTT
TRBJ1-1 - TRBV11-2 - CASSLSGDTEAFF TGTGCCAGCAGCTTAAGTGGGGACACTGAAGCTTTCTTT
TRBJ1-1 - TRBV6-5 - CASSYSRQMVSEAFF TGTGCCAGCAGTTACAGTAGACAAATGGTTTCAGAAGCTTTCTTT
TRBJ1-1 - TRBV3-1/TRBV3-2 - CASSHGGEAFF TGTGCCAGCAGTCACGGAGGTGAAGCTTTCTTT
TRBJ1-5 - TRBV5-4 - CASSLWGAGQPQHF TGTGCCAGCAGCTTGTGGGGGGCGGGGCAGCCCCAGCATTTT
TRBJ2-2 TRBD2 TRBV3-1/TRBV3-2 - CASSQMLSGRELFF TGTGCCAGCAGCCAGATGCTTAGCGGGAGGGAGCTGTTTTTT
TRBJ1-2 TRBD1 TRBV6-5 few CASSTGQGAYGYTF TGTGCCAGCAGCACGGGACAGGGGGCCTATGGCTACACCTTC
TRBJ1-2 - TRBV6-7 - CASSYQGGYTF TGTGCCAGCAGTTACCAAGGGGGCTACACCTTC
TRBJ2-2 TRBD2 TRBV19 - CASSIALGLATGELFF TGTGCCAGTAGTATAGCACTGGGACTAGCGACCGGGGAGCTGTTTTTT
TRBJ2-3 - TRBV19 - CASSLSTGDTQYF TGTGCCAGTAGTCTTTCGACTGGAGATACGCAGTATTTT
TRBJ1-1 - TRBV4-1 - CASSQGGGLNTEAFF TGCGCCAGCAGCCAAGGCGGGGGCCTGAACACTGAAGCTTTCTTT
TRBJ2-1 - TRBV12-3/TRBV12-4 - CASSLGPVKFF TGTGCCAGCAGTTTAGGTCCAGTAAAGTTCTTC
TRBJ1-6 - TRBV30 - CASLGGVNNSPLHF TGTGCCTCCTTAGGCGGGGTAAATAATTCACCCCTCCACTTT
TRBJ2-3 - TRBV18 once CATSSTDTQYF TGTGCCACCTCCTCCACAGATACGCAGTATTTT